A selection of T cell receptor beta chains follows, all from one sample in a study of shared clonotypes between healthy human individuals. The data were produced by immunoSEQ multiplex PCR, yet TCRdb's version contains in-frame clones alone and is incomplete. This sample has approximately 1.5 million clones, with 95% to 99% found just once. Source material: naive CD4+ T cells sorted from blood. Every receptor here comes from a young man in good health. Both conserved end residues are part of each CDR3. The order of the fields is V gene, J gene, CDR3 protein.

V: TRBV9
J: TRBJ1-3
CDR3: CASSGQGQGRGNTIYF

V: TRBV9
J: TRBJ2-5
CDR3: CASSPRTSGSLETQYF

V: TRBV7-2
J: TRBJ2-5
CDR3: CASSLYRGETQYF

V: TRBV5-1
J: TRBJ2-2
CDR3: CASSYGTLLNTGELFF

V: TRBV28
J: TRBJ1-4
CDR3: CASSSGGVKLFF

V: TRBV30
J: TRBJ1-1
CDR3: CAWSVKRQQYTEAFF

V: TRBV4-3
J: TRBJ2-2
CDR3: CASSLDSPRTGELFF

V: TRBV5-6
J: TRBJ2-5
CDR3: CASSLKGEQETQYF

V: TRBV28
J: TRBJ1-3
CDR3: CASRGAGQASGNTIYF

V: TRBV30
J: TRBJ1-1
CDR3: CAWSVRTSTEAFF

V: TRBV2
J: TRBJ2-5
CDR3: CASSEALAGLQETQYF

V: TRBV18
J: TRBJ2-7
CDR3: CASSPPGTYEQYF

V: TRBV10-3
J: TRBJ2-7
CDR3: CAILQDREQYF

V: TRBV29-1
J: TRBJ2-3
CDR3: CSAVVVRGTTDTQYF

V: TRBV6-5
J: TRBJ1-1
CDR3: CASSRGWGSEAFF

V: TRBV13
J: TRBJ2-1
CDR3: CASSGKQYNEQFF

V: TRBV28
J: TRBJ2-1
CDR3: CASSLYGGPSYNEQFF

V: TRBV6-5
J: TRBJ1-2
CDR3: CASSPSGGAYTF

V: TRBV11-2
J: TRBJ2-7
CDR3: CASSLFTGVREQYF

V: TRBV5-1
J: TRBJ1-2
CDR3: CASSSEPGQGAHGYTF

V: TRBV28
J: TRBJ2-2
CDR3: CASSLVFSHTGELFF

V: TRBV14
J: TRBJ2-7
CDR3: CASSPEMGLAGHEQYF

V: TRBV5-1
J: TRBJ1-3
CDR3: CASTWGTGRNTIYF

V: TRBV4-1
J: TRBJ2-1
CDR3: CASSQDPRGEQFF

V: TRBV12-5
J: TRBJ2-5
CDR3: CASGLILTSGRRETQYF

V: TRBV11-2
J: TRBJ2-3
CDR3: CASSVLGPDTQYF

V: TRBV27
J: TRBJ1-1
CDR3: CASTQTATGSSINTEAFF

V: TRBV28
J: TRBJ2-7
CDR3: CASGDSPHEQYF

V: TRBV18
J: TRBJ2-1
CDR3: CASSGGIYNEQFF

V: TRBV4-3
J: TRBJ2-7
CDR3: CASSGRGAAGSYEQYF

V: TRBV5-5
J: TRBJ1-1
CDR3: CASSLVGRQTEAFF

V: TRBV4-2
J: TRBJ2-2
CDR3: CASSQDDPGMNTGELFF

V: TRBV10-3
J: TRBJ2-2
CDR3: CAISDAGGPSTGELFF

V: TRBV5-1
J: TRBJ1-1
CDR3: CASSKLTGVNTEAFF

V: TRBV7-2
J: TRBJ1-3
CDR3: CASSLGGVVGNTIYF

V: TRBV7-8
J: TRBJ2-7
CDR3: CASSLDGRGGDEQYF

V: TRBV7-2
J: TRBJ1-3
CDR3: CASSSQGHRSSGNTIYF

V: TRBV10-2
J: TRBJ1-3
CDR3: CASSESLQGSGNTIYF

V: TRBV10-3
J: TRBJ2-7
CDR3: CAISTGTDSFQYF

V: TRBV11-2
J: TRBJ2-1
CDR3: CASSLLAYNEQFF

V: TRBV14
J: TRBJ2-7
CDR3: CASSIQGAVYEQYF

V: TRBV9
J: TRBJ2-2
CDR3: CASSVVQGVPGELFF

V: TRBV7-3
J: TRBJ2-7
CDR3: CASSLEGSSGAYEQYF

V: TRBV4-3
J: TRBJ2-1
CDR3: CASRLAGGYNEQFF

V: TRBV28
J: TRBJ2-1
CDR3: CASSLTSLNEQFF

V: TRBV15
J: TRBJ2-7
CDR3: CATSVEWYEQYF

V: TRBV7-9
J: TRBJ2-3
CDR3: CASSLFRDRATDTQYF

V: TRBV19
J: TRBJ1-5
CDR3: CASSQWTGDSNQPQHF

V: TRBV10-3
J: TRBJ2-1
CDR3: CAISESLSGNYNEQFF

V: TRBV18
J: TRBJ2-4
CDR3: CASSQETGGRNIQYF

V: TRBV7-2
J: TRBJ2-6
CDR3: CASSRDGAGANVLTF

V: TRBV5-1
J: TRBJ2-5
CDR3: CASSPGGQAETQYF

V: TRBV6-1
J: TRBJ2-7
CDR3: CASGLGGSYEQYF

V: TRBV9
J: TRBJ1-4
CDR3: CASSAETDRNEKLFF

V: TRBV29-1
J: TRBJ1-1
CDR3: CSVEGRMNTEAFF